This T cell receptor (beta chain) was obtained from a study of T cells expressing NK-cell markers. One entry per CDR3 protein, without DNA, is what TCRdb gives after re-calling the 5' RACE reads. The listing contains a few hundred thousand distinct CDR3 sequences. Germline V lookup: CDR1 MDHEN, CDR2 SYDVKM. This CDR3 comprises 14 residues. The material sequenced was blood T cells: a sorted CD56 or NKG2C T cell subset, CD4+ or CD8+ T cells, or bulk PBMC T cells (not recorded which). This sequence was found in a man aged 18 to 35 in good health. The chain links TRBV28 to TRBJ2-1; as DNA is missing, the TRBD2 call by TCRdb cannot be tested. CDR3 sequence: CASSGGLSYNEQFF.